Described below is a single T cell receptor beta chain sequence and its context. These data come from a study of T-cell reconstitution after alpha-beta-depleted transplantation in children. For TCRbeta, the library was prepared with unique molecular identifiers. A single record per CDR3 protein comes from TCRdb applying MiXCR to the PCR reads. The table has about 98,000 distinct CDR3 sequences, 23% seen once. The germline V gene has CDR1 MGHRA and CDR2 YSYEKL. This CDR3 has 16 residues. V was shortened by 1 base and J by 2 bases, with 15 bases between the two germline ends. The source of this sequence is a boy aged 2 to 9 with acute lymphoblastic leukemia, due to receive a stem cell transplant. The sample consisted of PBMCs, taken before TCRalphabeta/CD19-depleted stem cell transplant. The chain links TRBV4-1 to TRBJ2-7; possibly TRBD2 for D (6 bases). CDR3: CASSQGAGRVTYEQYF. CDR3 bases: TGCGCCAGCAGCCAAGGAGCGGGCAGGGTGACCTACGAGCAGTACTTC.